Following are 5 T cell receptor beta chains from one sample sequenced in a study of T cell repertoires in cytomegalovirus infection. TCRdb fed the reads into MiXCR, producing one record per CDR3 protein. The data show approximately 600,000 distinct CDR3 sequences, about 39% seen once. Their specific antigens are unknown. Sequencing was performed on cultured PBMCs, taken from culture after CMV antigen stimulation. Source of these receptors: a human donor in good health (CMV status not recorded). Some clones in this sample may be carry-over from other donors' samples.

This clonotype was seen ten or more times. This chain uses TRBV7-2 with TRBJ2-1; 7 positions match TRBD2. CDR1 and CDR2 (germline): SGHTA, FQGNSA. V was clipped by 5 bases and J by 3 bases; unmatched bases: 10. The CDR3 has 16 amino acids. The CDR3 spells CASSQKRRGSYNEQFF. The CDR3 coding sequence is TGTGCCAGCAGCCAGAAGCGGCGGGGGAGCTACAATGAGCAGTTCTTC.

This clonotype was seen a handful of times. The chain is built from TRBV7-2 and TRBJ1-5; the D is unclear. Germline V gene data show CDR1 as SGHTA and CDR2 as FQGNSA. Trimming stripped 2 bases from V and 5 bases from J, with 4 bases between. This CDR3 contains 12 residues. CDR3 in DNA: TGTGCCAGCAGCTTACAAGATCAGCCCCAGCATTTT. It specifies CASSLQDQPQHF.

This clonotype was detected only a few times. V gene TRBV7-2 combines with J gene TRBJ2-5; TRBD2 aligns across 7 bases. The germline gives CDR1 SGHTA, CDR2 FQGNSA. The CDR3 has 14 amino acids. V was clipped by 3 bases and J by 5 bases; unmatched bases: 6. The CDR3 DNA is TGTGCCAGCAGCTTCAGACTAGCATCGGAGACCCAGTACTTC. Protein product: CASSFRLASETQYF.

This clonotype occurred once. This sequence joins TRBV6-6 and TRBJ1-6; possible D gene TRBD1, 5 bases. Germline-derived CDR1 and CDR2 are MNHNY and SVGAGI (reference sequence). V lost 7 bases to trimming and J lost 8 bases, with 12 bases between them. The CDR3 length is 13 residues. CDR3 loop: CASTTTGDSPLHF. CDR3 DNA sequence: TGTGCCAGCACCACTACGGGGGATTCACCCCTCCACTTT.

This sequence joins TRBV6-2 or TRBV6-3 and TRBJ2-2, with TRBD2 matching over 8 bases. This CDR3 has 14 amino acids. The V and J ends lost 5 bases and 4 bases, in that order; junction bases with no gene match: 3. CDR1 and CDR2 from the germline V gene are MNHEY and SVGEGT. The CDR3 sequence is CASSPTSATGELFF. CDR3 coding DNA: TGTGCCAGCAGTCCGACTAGCGCCACCGGGGAGCTGTTTTTT.